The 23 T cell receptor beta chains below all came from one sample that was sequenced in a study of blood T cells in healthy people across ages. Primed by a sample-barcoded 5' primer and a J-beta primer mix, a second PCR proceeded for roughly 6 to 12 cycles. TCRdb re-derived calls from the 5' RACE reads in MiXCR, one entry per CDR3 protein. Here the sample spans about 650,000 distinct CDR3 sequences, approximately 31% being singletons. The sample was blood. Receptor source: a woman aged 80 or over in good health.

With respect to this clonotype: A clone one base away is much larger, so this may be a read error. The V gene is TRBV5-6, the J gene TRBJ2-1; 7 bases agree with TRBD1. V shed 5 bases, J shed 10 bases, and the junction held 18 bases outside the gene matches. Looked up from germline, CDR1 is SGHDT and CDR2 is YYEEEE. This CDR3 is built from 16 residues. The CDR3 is CASSRRRGPTYYEQFF. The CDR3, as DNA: TGTGCCAGCAGTAGAAGAAGGGGGCCAACCTACTACGAGCAGTTCTTC.

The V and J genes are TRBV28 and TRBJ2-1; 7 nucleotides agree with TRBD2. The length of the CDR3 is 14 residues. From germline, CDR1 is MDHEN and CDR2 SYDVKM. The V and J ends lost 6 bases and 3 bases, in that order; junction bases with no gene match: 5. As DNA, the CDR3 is TGTGCCAGCAGCACCGGGACTAACTACAATGAGCAGTTCTTC. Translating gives CASSTGTNYNEQFF.

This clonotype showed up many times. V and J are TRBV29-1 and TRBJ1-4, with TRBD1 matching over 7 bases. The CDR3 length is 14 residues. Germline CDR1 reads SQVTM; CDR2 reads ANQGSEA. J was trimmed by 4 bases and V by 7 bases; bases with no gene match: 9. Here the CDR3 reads CSAQTGRVNEKLFF. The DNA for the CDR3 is TGCAGCGCCCAGACAGGGAGGGTTAATGAAAAACTGTTTTTT. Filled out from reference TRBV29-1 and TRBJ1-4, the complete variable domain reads SAVISQKPSRDICQRGTSLTIQCQVDSQVTMMFWYRQQPGQSLTLIATANQGSEATYESGFVIDKFPISRPNLTFSTLTVSNMSPEDSSIYLCSAQTGRVNEKLFFGSGTQLSVL.

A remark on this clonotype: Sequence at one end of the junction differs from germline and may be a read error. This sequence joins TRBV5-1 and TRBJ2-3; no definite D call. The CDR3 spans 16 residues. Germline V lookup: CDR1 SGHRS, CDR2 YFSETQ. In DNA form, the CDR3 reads TGCGCCAGCCGCTTGGCCCCGGCGGAGATCACAGATATGCAGTATTTT. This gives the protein CASRLAPAEITDMQYF.

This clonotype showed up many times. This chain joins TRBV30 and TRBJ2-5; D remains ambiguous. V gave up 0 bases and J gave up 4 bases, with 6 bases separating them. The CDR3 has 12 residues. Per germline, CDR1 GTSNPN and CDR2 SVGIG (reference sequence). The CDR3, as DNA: TGTGCCTGGAGTGTAAGTGGAGAGACCCAGTACTTC. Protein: CAWSVSGETQYF.

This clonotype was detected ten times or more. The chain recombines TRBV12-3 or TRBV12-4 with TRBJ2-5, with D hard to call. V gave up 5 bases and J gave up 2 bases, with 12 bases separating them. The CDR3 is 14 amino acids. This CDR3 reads CASSRTGLQETQYF. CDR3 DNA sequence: TGTGCCAGCAGTCGGACCGGGCTGCAAGAGACCCAGTACTTC.

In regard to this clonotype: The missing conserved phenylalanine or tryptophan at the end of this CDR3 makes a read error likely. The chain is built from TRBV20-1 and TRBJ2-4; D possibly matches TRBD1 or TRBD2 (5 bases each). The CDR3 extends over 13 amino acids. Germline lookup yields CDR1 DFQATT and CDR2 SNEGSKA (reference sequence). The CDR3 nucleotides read TGCAGGGCTAGTGAGGGGGCCAAAAACATTCAGTACCCC. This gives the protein CRASEGAKNIQYP.

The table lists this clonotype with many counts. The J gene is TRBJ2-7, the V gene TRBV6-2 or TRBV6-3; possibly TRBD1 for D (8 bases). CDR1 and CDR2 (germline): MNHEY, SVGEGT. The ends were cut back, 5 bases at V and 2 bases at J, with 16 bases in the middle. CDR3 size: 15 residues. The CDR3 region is CASSERDRFTYEQYF. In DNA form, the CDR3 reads TGTGCCAGCAGTGAGCGGGACAGGTTTACCTACGAGCAGTACTTC.

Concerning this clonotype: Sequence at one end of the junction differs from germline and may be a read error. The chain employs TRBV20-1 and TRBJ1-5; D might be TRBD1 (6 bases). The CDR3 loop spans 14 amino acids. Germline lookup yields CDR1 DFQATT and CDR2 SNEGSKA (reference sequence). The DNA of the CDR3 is TGCAGTGCTGGGTTAGGGGGTAGCAATCAGTCCCAGCATTTT. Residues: CSAGLGGSNQSQHF.

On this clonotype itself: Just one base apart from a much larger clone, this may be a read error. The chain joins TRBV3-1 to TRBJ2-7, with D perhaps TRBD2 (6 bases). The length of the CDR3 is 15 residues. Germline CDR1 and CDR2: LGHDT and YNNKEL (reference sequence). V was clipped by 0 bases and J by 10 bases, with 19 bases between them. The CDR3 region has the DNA TGTGCCAGCAGCCAAGAGCCACGGACGGGAGAGATCCAGTACTTC. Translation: CASSQEPRTGEIQYF.

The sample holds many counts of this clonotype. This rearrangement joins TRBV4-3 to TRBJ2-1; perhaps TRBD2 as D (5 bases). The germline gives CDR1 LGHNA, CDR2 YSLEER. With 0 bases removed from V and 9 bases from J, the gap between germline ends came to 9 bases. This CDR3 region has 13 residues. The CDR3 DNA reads TGCGCCAGCAGCCAAGATCGAGGAGGTGAGCAGTTCTTC. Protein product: CASSQDRGGEQFF.

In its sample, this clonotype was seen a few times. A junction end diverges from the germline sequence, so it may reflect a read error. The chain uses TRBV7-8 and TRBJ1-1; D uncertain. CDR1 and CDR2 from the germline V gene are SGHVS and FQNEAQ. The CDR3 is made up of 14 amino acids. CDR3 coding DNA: TGTGCCAGCAGCCCTCAGGCGGGGAACTCTGAAGCTTTCTTT. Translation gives CASSPQAGNSEAFF.

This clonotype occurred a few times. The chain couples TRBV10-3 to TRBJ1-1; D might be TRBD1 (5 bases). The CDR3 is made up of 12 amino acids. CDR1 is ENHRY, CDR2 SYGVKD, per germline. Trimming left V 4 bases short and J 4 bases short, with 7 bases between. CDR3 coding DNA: TGTGCCATCAGTGGAGGGGTCACTGAAGCTTTCTTT. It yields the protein CAISGGVTEAFF.

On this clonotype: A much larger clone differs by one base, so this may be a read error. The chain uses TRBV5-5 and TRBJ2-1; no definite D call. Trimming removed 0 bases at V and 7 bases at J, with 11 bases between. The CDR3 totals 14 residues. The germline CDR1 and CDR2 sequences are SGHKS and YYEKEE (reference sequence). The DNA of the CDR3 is TGTGCCAGCAGCTTGGGTGGGGTTTTTAATGAGCAGTTCTTC. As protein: CASSLGGVFNEQFF. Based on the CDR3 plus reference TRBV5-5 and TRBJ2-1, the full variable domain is DAGVTQSPTHLIKTRGQQVTLRCSPISGHKSVSWYQQVLGQGPQFIFQYYEKEERGRGNFPDRFSARQFPNYSSELNVNALLLGDSALYLCASSLGGVFNEQFFGPGTRLTVL.

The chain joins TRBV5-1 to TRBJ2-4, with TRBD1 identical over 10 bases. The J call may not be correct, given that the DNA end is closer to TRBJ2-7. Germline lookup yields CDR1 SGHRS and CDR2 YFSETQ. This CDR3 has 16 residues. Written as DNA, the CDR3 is TGCGCCAGCAGCCGGGGACAGGGGATTCTTAGTGGCGAGCAGTACTTC. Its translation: CASSRGQGILSGEQYF.

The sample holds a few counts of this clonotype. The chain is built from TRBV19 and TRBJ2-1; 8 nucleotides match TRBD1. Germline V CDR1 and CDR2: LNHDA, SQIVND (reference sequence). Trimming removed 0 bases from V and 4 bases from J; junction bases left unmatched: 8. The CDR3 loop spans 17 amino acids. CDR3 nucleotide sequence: TGTGCCAGTAGTATAGACGTCGGGACAGGCCTTTACAATGAGCAGTTCTTC. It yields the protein CASSIDVGTGLYNEQFF.

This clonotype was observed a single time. CDR3 DNA: TGTGCCATCACCCCAGGGACAGGGCCCTTTCCAGATACGCAGTATTTT. This codes for CAITPGTGPFPDTQYF. This chain joins TRBV10-3 and TRBJ2-3, with TRBD1 matching over 9 bases. The CDR3 spans 16 residues. Germline V gene data show CDR1 as ENHRY and CDR2 as SYGVKD. V trimming: 7 bases; J trimming: 4 bases; junction bases outside the gene matches: 12.

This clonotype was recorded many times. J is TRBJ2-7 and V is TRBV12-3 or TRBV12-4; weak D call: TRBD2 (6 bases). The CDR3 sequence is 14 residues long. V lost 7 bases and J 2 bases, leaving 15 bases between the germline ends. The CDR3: CASTPSGETYEQYF. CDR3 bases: TGTGCCAGCACCCCATCGGGAGAAACCTACGAGCAGTACTTC.

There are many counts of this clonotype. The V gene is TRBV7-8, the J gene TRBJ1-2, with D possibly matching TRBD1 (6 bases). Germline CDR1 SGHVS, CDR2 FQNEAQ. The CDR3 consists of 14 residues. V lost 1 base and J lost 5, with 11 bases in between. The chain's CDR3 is CASSLDDRSYGYTF. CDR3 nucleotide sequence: TGTGCCAGCAGCTTAGACGACAGGTCGTATGGCTACACCTTC.

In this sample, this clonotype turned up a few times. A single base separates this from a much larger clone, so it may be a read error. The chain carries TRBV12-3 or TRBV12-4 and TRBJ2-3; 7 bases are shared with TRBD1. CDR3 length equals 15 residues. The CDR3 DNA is TGTGCCAGCACCCAGGAACAGGGGAGCACAGATGCGCAGTATTTT. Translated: CASTQEQGSTDAQYF.

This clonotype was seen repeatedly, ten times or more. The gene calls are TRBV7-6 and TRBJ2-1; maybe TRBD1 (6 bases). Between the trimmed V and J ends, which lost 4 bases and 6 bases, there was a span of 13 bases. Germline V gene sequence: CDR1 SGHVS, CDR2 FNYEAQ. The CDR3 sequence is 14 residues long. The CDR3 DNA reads TGTGCCAGCAGCTCGCGGACAGTGTCCAATGAGCAGTTCTTC. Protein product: CASSSRTVSNEQFF.

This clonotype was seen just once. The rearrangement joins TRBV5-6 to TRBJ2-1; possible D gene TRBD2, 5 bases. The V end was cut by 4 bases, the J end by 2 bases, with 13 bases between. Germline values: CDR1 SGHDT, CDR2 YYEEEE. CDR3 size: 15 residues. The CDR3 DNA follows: TGTGCCAGCAGCAGAGTAGCGAGTACCTACAATGAGCAGTTCTTC. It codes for CASSRVASTYNEQFF.

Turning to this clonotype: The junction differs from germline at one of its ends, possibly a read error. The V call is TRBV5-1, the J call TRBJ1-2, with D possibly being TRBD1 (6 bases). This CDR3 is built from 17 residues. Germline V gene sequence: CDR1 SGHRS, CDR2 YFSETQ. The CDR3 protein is CAGSLDGGLQTTDGYTF. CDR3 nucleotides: TGCGCCGGCAGCTTGGATGGGGGCCTTCAAACTACGGATGGCTACACCTTC.